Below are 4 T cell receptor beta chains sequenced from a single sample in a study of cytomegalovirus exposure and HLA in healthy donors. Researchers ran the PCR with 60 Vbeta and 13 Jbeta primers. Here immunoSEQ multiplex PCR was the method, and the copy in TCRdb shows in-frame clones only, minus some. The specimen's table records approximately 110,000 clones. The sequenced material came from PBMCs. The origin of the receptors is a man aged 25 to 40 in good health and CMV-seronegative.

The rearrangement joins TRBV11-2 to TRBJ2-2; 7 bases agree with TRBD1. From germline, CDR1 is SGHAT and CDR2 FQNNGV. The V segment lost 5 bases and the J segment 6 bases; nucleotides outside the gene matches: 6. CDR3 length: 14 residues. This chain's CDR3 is CASSLRQGSGELFF. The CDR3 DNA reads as TGTGCCAGCAGCCTAAGACAGGGTTCCGGGGAGCTGTTTTTT. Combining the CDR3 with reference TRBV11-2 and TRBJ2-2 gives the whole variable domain EAGVAQSPRYKIIEKRQSVAFWCNPISGHATLYWYQQILGQGPKLLIQFQNNGVVDDSQLPKDRFSAERLKGVDSTLKIQPAKLEDSAVYLCASSLRQGSGELFFGEGSRLTVL.

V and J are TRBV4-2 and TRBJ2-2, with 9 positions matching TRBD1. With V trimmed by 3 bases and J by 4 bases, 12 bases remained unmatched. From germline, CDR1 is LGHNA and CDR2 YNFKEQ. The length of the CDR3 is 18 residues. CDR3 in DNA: TGTGCCAGCAGCCACGTTAGGGGACAGGGCGGTTCCACCGGGGAGCTGTTTTTT. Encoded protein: CASSHVRGQGGSTGELFF.

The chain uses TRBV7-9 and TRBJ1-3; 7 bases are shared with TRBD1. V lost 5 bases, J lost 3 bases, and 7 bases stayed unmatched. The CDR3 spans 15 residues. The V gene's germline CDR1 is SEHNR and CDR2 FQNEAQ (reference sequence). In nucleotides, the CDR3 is TGTGCCAGCAGCCCGCGACAGGGAGGTGGAAACACCATATATTTT. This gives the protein CASSPRQGGGNTIYF. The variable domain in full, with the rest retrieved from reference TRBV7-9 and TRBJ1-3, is DTGVSQNPRHKITKRGQNVTFRCDPISEHNRLYWYRQTLGQGPEFLTYFQNEAQLEKSRLLSDRFSAERPKGSFSTLEIQRTEQGDSAMYLCASSPRQGGGNTIYFGEGSWLTVV.

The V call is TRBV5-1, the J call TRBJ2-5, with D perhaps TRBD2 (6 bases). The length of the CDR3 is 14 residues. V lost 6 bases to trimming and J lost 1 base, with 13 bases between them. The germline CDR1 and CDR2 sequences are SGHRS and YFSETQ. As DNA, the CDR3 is TGCGCCAGCACCCTTACTAGCTCCCAAGAGACCCAGTACTTC. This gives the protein CASTLTSSQETQYF.